Following are 28 T cell receptor beta chains from one sample sequenced in a study of OX40 agonist ivuxolimab in advanced cancers. This table comes from immunoSEQ multiplex PCR, and its TCRdb copy is limited to in-frame clones, with some not included. The data contain over 70,000 clones, about 88% of them singletons. The source was CD4+ or CD8+ T cells sorted from blood, collected in a trial of the OX40 agonist ivuxolimab. These receptors were taken from an adult with an advanced solid tumor such as melanoma, head and neck, liver or kidney cancer.

The chain is built from TRBV19 and TRBJ2-1; D unclear. From germline, CDR1 is LNHDA and CDR2 SQIVND (reference sequence). Trimming removed 5 bases from V and 4 bases from J, with 12 bases in between. The CDR3 totals 14 residues. The CDR3 protein is CASSPQIAYNEQFF. The CDR3 region has the DNA TGTGCCAGTAGTCCACAAATTGCTTACAATGAGCAGTTCTTC.

This rearrangement joins TRBV4-1 to TRBJ1-6; maybe TRBD1 (6 bases). The CDR3 extends over 17 amino acids. V gave up 0 bases and J gave up 7 bases, with 16 bases separating them. Germline V lookup: CDR1 MGHRA, CDR2 YSYEKL. This chain's CDR3 is CASSQEKRRRGNSPLHF. CDR3 nucleotides: TGCGCCAGCAGCCAAGAAAAGAGGCGCAGGGGAAATTCACCCCTCCACTTT.

This chain joins TRBV25-1 and TRBJ1-2; D may be TRBD1 (5 bases). CDR3 length: 12 amino acids. The V end was cut by 6 bases, the J end by 2 bases, with 7 bases between. Germline CDR1 is MGHDK and CDR2 is SYGVNS. The CDR3 reads CASRQANYGYTF. CDR3 coding DNA: TGTGCCAGCAGACAGGCAAACTATGGCTACACCTTC.

CDR3 amino acids: CASSDTGETGNTIYF. DNA of the CDR3: TGTGCCAGCAGCGACACAGGAGAAACTGGAAACACCATATATTTT. The V and J genes are TRBV9 and TRBJ1-3, with D possibly TRBD1 on 5 matching bases. Looked up from germline, CDR1 is SGDLS and CDR2 is YYNGEE. V was pared by 3 bases and J by 2 bases, with 12 bases between. The CDR3 covers 15 residues.

This rearrangement joins TRBV5-6 to TRBJ1-1, with D possibly TRBD1 on 6 matching bases. This CDR3 comprises 14 residues. Germline values: CDR1 SGHDT, CDR2 YYEEEE. Trimming took 3 bases from V and 2 from J, leaving 11 bases between them. The CDR3 loop is CASSSDRPNTEAFF. CDR3 DNA sequence: TGTGCCAGCAGCTCCGACAGGCCCAACACTGAAGCTTTCTTT.

This clone was observed once. The chain has TRBV5-5 and TRBJ2-3; TRBD2 matches at 10 bases. The CDR3 length is 14 residues. V lost 5 bases, J lost 6 bases, and 6 bases stayed unmatched. Germline V gene sequence: CDR1 SGHKS, CDR2 YYEKEE (reference sequence). The CDR3 DNA is TGTGCCAGCAGGCGGACTAGCGGAGTGGATACGCAGTATTTT. Amino acid sequence: CASRRTSGVDTQYF.

V usage is TRBV9 and J usage is TRBJ2-5; D unresolved. V dropped 0 bases and J dropped 1 base, with 4 bases sitting between them. This CDR3 region has 13 residues. The germline V gene has CDR1 SGDLS and CDR2 YYNGEE. Here the CDR3 reads CASSVGTQETQYF. Here the CDR3 DNA reads TGTGCCAGCAGCGTAGGGACCCAAGAGACCCAGTACTTC. The full variable domain, in which reference TRBV9 and TRBJ2-5 provide the parts outside the CDR3, is DSGVTQTPKHLITATGQRVTLRCSPRSGDLSVYWYQQSLDQGLQFLIQYYNGEERAKGNILERFSAQQFPDLHSELNLSSLELGDSALYFCASSVGTQETQYFGPGTRLLVL.

The rearrangement links TRBV28 to TRBJ1-4; D gene ambiguous. The CDR3 has 14 residues. Germline loops: CDR1 MDHEN, CDR2 SYDVKM. V was trimmed by 5 bases and J by 4 bases, leaving 11 bases between them. This CDR3 reads CASSSRPGNEKLFF. For the CDR3, the DNA is TGTGCCAGCAGTAGCCGGCCCGGTAATGAAAAACTGTTTTTT.

This chain links TRBV5-6 with TRBJ2-3; 7 nucleotides agree with TRBD1. There are 12 residues in the CDR3. V was pared by 4 bases and J by 11 bases, with 7 bases of the junction left unmatched. Germline V gene lookup returns CDR1 SGHDT and CDR2 YYEEEE. CDR3 region: CASSPTGALQYF. The CDR3 nucleotides read TGTGCCAGCAGCCCCACAGGGGCACTGCAGTATTTT.

V gene TRBV6-1 combines with J gene TRBJ1-4, with a weak D call TRBD1 (5 bases). Trimming pared 6 bases from V and 7 bases from J, leaving 12 bases between. Germline V gene lookup returns CDR1 MNHNS and CDR2 SASEGT. This CDR3 spans 13 amino acids. Here the CDR3 DNA reads TGTGCCAGCAGGCCGGGGGTGGGTGAAAAACTGTTTTTT. Protein product: CASRPGVGEKLFF.

CDR3 bases: TGCAGCGTTGAAGATCATTGGGTTAAAACTGAAGCTTTCTTT. It yields the protein CSVEDHWVKTEAFF. V is TRBV29-1 and J is TRBJ1-1; D unclear. Germline CDR1 is SQVTM and CDR2 is ANQGSEA. This CDR3 is 14 amino acids long. With 0 bases removed from V and 5 bases from J, the gap between germline ends came to 13 bases.

The chain uses TRBV11-2 and TRBJ1-4; 9 nucleotides agree with TRBD1. The ends lost 2 bases at V and 6 bases at J; junction bases unmatched: 7. Germline CDR1 is SGHAT and CDR2 is FQNNGV. This CDR3 spans 16 amino acids. The CDR3 nucleotides are TGTGCCAGCAGCTTAACCCCCGGGACAGGGTATGAAAAACTGTTTTTT. This translates into CASSLTPGTGYEKLFF. Combining the CDR3 with reference TRBV11-2 and TRBJ1-4 gives the whole variable domain EAGVAQSPRYKIIEKRQSVAFWCNPISGHATLYWYQQILGQGPKLLIQFQNNGVVDDSQLPKDRFSAERLKGVDSTLKIQPAKLEDSAVYLCASSLTPGTGYEKLFFGSGTQLSVL.

The chain employs TRBV13 and TRBJ2-1; TRBD2 is a possible D gene (5 bases). This CDR3 has 13 residues. Trimming took 3 bases from V and 10 from J, leaving 13 bases between them. CDR1 is PRHDT, CDR2 FYEKMQ, per germline (reference sequence). The CDR3 is CASSFLPRGEQFF. CDR3 DNA sequence: TGTGCCAGCAGCTTTCTACCCCGCGGGGAGCAGTTCTTC.

The chain links TRBV5-5 to TRBJ1-6; no firm D call. This CDR3 is built from 15 residues. V was trimmed by 0 bases and J by 4 bases, leaving 8 bases between them. Per germline, CDR1 SGHKS and CDR2 YYEKEE (reference sequence). This chain's CDR3 is CASSLEGPYNSPLHF. The DNA of the CDR3 is TGTGCCAGCAGCTTGGAGGGTCCTTATAATTCACCCCTCCACTTT.

The V and J genes are TRBV5-1 and TRBJ2-7, with a possible D match to TRBD2 (5 bases). The ends were cut back, 7 bases at V and 0 bases at J, with 14 bases in the middle. Germline-derived CDR1 and CDR2 are SGHRS and YFSETQ. The length of the CDR3 is 14 residues. CDR3 nucleotides: TGCGCCAGCCGGAGAGGACTCAGCTCCTACGAGCAGTACTTC. It yields the protein CASRRGLSSYEQYF.

This chain joins TRBV11-2 and TRBJ2-7; tentatively, D is TRBD2 (5 bases). Trimming took off 5 bases at V and 9 bases at J, with 14 bases between the two ends. From germline, CDR1 is SGHAT and CDR2 FQNNGV. The CDR3 is 12 amino acids. The CDR3 loop reads CASSIQSGPQYV. The CDR3 region has the DNA TGTGCCAGCAGCATCCAGAGCGGACCGCAGTACGTC.

This chain links TRBV5-5 with TRBJ1-5; tentative D call: TRBD1 (5 bases). The CDR3 loop spans 15 amino acids. Germline loops: CDR1 SGHKS, CDR2 YYEKEE (reference sequence). The ends were cut back, 5 bases at V and 2 bases at J, with 14 bases in the middle. CDR3 loop: CASRPQGTGNQPQHF. CDR3 nucleotides: TGTGCCAGCAGGCCTCAGGGAACGGGCAATCAGCCCCAGCATTTT.

This chain links TRBV28 with TRBJ2-7; 10 bases are shared with TRBD2. The CDR3 consists of 15 residues. Germline CDR1 is MDHEN and CDR2 is SYDVKM. The V gene end was trimmed by 5 bases and the J gene end by 1 base; junction bases not matched to a gene: 5. CDR3 nucleotides: TGTGCCAGCAGTCCTGCTAGCGGGGGATCCTACGAGCAGTACGTC. It codes for CASSPASGGSYEQYV.

This chain joins TRBV7-9 and TRBJ1-4, with D possibly TRBD1 on 6 matching bases. Germline loops: CDR1 SEHNR, CDR2 FQNEAQ (reference sequence). The CDR3 runs 15 residues. V was cut by 4 bases and J by 7 bases, with 16 bases left in between. CDR3 protein: CASSSYGGLGEKLFF. The CDR3 nucleotides read TGTGCCAGCAGCTCCTATGGGGGGCTGGGTGAAAAACTGTTTTTT.

The V and J genes are TRBV5-4 and TRBJ2-1, with TRBD1 matching over 8 bases. The CDR3 spans 16 residues. V was clipped by 0 bases and J by 7 bases; unmatched bases: 9. CDR1 and CDR2 (germline): SGHNT, YYREEE (reference sequence). In DNA form, the CDR3 reads TGTGCCAGCAGCTTGGAAGGGCAGGGGGCGGGGAATGAGCAGTTCTTC. Its translation: CASSLEGQGAGNEQFF.

The chain combines TRBV5-1 with TRBJ1-2; TRBD1 aligns across 7 bases. Germline V gene lookup returns CDR1 SGHRS and CDR2 YFSETQ. The CDR3 contains 14 residues. V lost 3 bases and J lost 4; bases outside the gene matches: 6. For the CDR3, the DNA is TGCGCCAGCAGCTCCTTACAGGGGACCTATGGCTACACCTTC. Translating gives CASSSLQGTYGYTF.

J is TRBJ2-4 and V is TRBV5-4; the D gene could be TRBD1 or TRBD2 (5 bases each). The CDR3 length is 15 residues. Germline-derived CDR1 and CDR2 are SGHNT and YYREEE (reference sequence). V was cut by 5 bases and J by 3 bases, with 15 bases left in between. The CDR3 loop reads CASRPIQGDKNIQYF. The CDR3 DNA reads as TGTGCCAGCAGGCCCATTCAGGGAGACAAAAACATTCAGTACTTC.

The chain has TRBV7-9 and TRBJ2-1; TRBD2 matches at 8 bases. The CDR3 is 16 amino acids. Germline V gene lookup returns CDR1 SEHNR and CDR2 FQNEAQ (reference sequence). V lost 4 bases and J lost 10; bases outside the gene matches: 15. The CDR3 region is CASSSYQRGGLREQFF. Written as DNA, the CDR3 is TGTGCCAGCAGCTCATACCAACGGGGGGGCTTAAGGGAGCAGTTCTTC.

The chain employs TRBV27 and TRBJ2-1; D remains unclear. V gave up 3 bases and J gave up 0 bases, with 6 bases separating them. CDR1 is MNHEY and CDR2 is SMNVEV in the germline V gene (reference sequence). The CDR3 length is 14 residues. Here the CDR3 reads CASSFRPSYNEQFF. Here the CDR3 DNA reads TGTGCCAGCAGTTTCCGGCCCTCCTACAATGAGCAGTTCTTC.

The chain recombines TRBV6-1 with TRBJ2-1; 7 bases agree with TRBD2. Per germline, CDR1 MNHNS and CDR2 SASEGT. After removal of 4 bases from V and 2 bases from J, the junction contained 5 bases not matched to a gene. The CDR3 totals 15 residues. This CDR3 is CASSGLAATYNEQFF. For the CDR3, the DNA is TGTGCCAGCAGTGGACTAGCTGCGACCTACAATGAGCAGTTCTTC.

CDR3 sequence reads: CASGDPSYNEQFF. The CDR3 nucleotides are TGTGCCAGCGGGGACCCCTCCTACAATGAGCAGTTCTTC. This sequence joins TRBV6-1 and TRBJ2-1; the D gene could be TRBD1 or TRBD2 (5 bases each). The CDR3 length is 13 residues. The V end lost 8 bases, the J end lost 0 bases, and 8 bases lay between the germline ends. Germline-derived CDR1 and CDR2 are MNHNS and SASEGT.

The chain employs TRBV7-3 and TRBJ2-3, with 7 bases fitting TRBD2. Germline trimming cut 4 bases from V and 0 bases from J; bases unmatched to any gene: 10. Germline CDR1 is SGHTA and CDR2 is FQGTGA. CDR3 length: 17 amino acids. The chain's CDR3 is CASSSTGTTRSTDTQYF. DNA for the CDR3: TGTGCCAGCAGCTCCACCGGGACTACTCGAAGCACAGATACGCAGTATTTT.

This chain joins TRBV27 and TRBJ1-6; possibly TRBD1 for D (5 bases). Deletions cut 5 bases from V and 2 bases from J, with 13 bases between. This CDR3 region has 16 residues. Germline values: CDR1 MNHEY, CDR2 SMNVEV (reference sequence). Here the CDR3 DNA reads TGTGCCAGCAGTCAATTTGGGGGGACCTATAATTCACCCCTCCACTTT. It codes for CASSQFGGTYNSPLHF.